Included here is one TCR beta chain sequence, with context. Its antigen is undetermined. RNA served as the template for amplifying TCR beta CDR3 regions. The workflow started with a first-round RT-PCR run with HTBI primers and then moved on to a second-round multiplex PCR. TCRdb reanalysed the multiplex PCR reads using MiXCR and keeps one entry per CDR3 protein. This sample carries 200,000 to 300,000 distinct CDR3 sequences, around 50% of them seen once, and the ten largest clones take roughly half. Clinicians made diagnoses from clinical symptoms, serum thyroxine, TRAb, thyroid ultrasound and orbital computed tomography. The source of the sample is a study of Graves' ophthalmopathy and Graves' hyperthyroidism. Study conclusions and caveats: A model built from 13 signatures distinguished ophthalmopathy from stable hyperthyroidism with roughly 90% sensitivity and 81.08% specificity.

Germline V gene lookup returns CDR1 SEHNR and CDR2 FQNEAQ (reference sequence). V was clipped by 5 bases and J by 0 bases, with 10 bases between them. CDR3 size: 15 residues. This TCR derives from an adult man with Graves' ophthalmopathy. This sequence joins TRBV7-9 and TRBJ2-2; no firm D call. The sample consisted of peripheral blood. The CDR3 spells CASSLAVANTGELFF. For the CDR3, the DNA is TGTGCCAGCAGCCTTGCCGTGGCGAACACCGGGGAGCTGTTTTTT.